Shown below are 8 T cell receptor beta chains from a single sample sequenced in a study of blood T cells in healthy people across ages. Using a J-beta primer mix together with a sample-barcoded 5' primer, a second PCR was run for roughly 7 to 12 cycles. TCRdb ran MiXCR on the 5' RACE reads and lists one entry per CDR3 protein. The sample shows roughly 730,000 distinct CDR3 sequences, around 50% of them seen only once. The sample consisted of blood. These receptors were collected from a middle-aged man in good health.

This chain's CDR3 is CAGRRDRGLRNIQYF. The CDR3 DNA reads as TGTGCCGGCCGCCGGGACAGGGGTTTGAGAAACATTCAGTACTTC. The J gene is TRBJ2-4, the V gene TRBV25-1; 10 bases agree with TRBD1. Trimming cost V 11 bases and J 6 bases; bases outside gene matches: 13. Germline loops: CDR1 MGHDK, CDR2 SYGVNS. The CDR3 totals 15 residues. The full variable domain, its missing parts supplied by reference TRBV25-1 and TRBJ2-4, is EADIYQTPRYLVIGTGKKITLECSQTMGHDKMYWYQQDPGMELHLIHYSYGVNSTEKGDLSSESTVSRIRTEHFPLTLESARPSHTSQYLCAGRRDRGLRNIQYFGAGTRLSVL.

In its sample, this clonotype was seen a few times. This CDR3 is CASRLQGAGANVLTF. DNA for the CDR3: TGTGCCAGCAGGCTCCAGGGAGCTGGGGCCAACGTCCTGACTTTC. The chain uses TRBV28 and TRBJ2-6; D could derive from TRBD1 or TRBD2 (5 bases each). This CDR3 is built from 15 residues. The V end lost 6 bases, the J end lost 2 bases, and 11 bases lay between the germline ends. CDR1 and CDR2 from the germline V gene are MDHEN and SYDVKM.

This clonotype was observed a few times. This chain links TRBV9 with TRBJ2-5; D may be TRBD1 (6 bases). The germline CDR1 and CDR2 sequences are SGDLS and YYNGEE. This CDR3 comprises 15 residues. Deletions cut 3 bases from V and 3 bases from J, with 15 bases between. The CDR3: CASSAGQFSKETQYF. The CDR3 region has the DNA TGTGCCAGCAGCGCCGGACAGTTTTCCAAAGAGACCCAGTACTTC.

The chain uses TRBV27 and TRBJ2-7; D is unresolved. Per the germline V gene, CDR1 is MNHEY and CDR2 is SMNVEV (reference sequence). This CDR3 contains 12 residues. V gave up 6 bases and J gave up 4 bases, with 10 bases separating them. CDR3 in amino acids: CASRASWYEQYF. The CDR3 nucleotides read TGTGCCAGCAGAGCGTCTTGGTACGAGCAGTACTTC.

This clonotype has just one count. The rearrangement uses TRBV13 and TRBJ1-2, with D possibly matching TRBD1 (5 bases). Trimming stripped 10 bases from V and 7 bases from J, with 19 bases between. This CDR3 has 13 residues. Germline-derived CDR1 and CDR2 are PRHDT and FYEKMQ (reference sequence). Written as DNA, the CDR3 is TGTGCCATCTCCTGGGGGGAGGCTGGTGGCTACACCTTC. Translating gives CAISWGEAGGYTF.

V gene TRBV11-2 combines with J gene TRBJ2-1; possibly TRBD1 for D (6 bases). The CDR3 is 13 residues long. Trimming took off 5 bases at V and 4 bases at J, with 9 bases between the two ends. In germline, CDR1 is SGHAT, CDR2 FQNNGV. The CDR3 protein is CASSGGQYNEQFF. The CDR3 DNA reads as TGTGCCAGCAGCGGGGGACAATACAATGAGCAGTTCTTC.

This clonotype appeared a single time. V usage is TRBV12-3 or TRBV12-4 and J usage is TRBJ2-1; 7 bases map to TRBD2. V was clipped by 0 bases and J by 8 bases; unmatched bases: 7. The CDR3 loop spans 15 amino acids. As DNA, the CDR3 is TGTGCCAGCAGTTTAGCCCCGGGTGGGAGGGATGAGCAGTTCTTC. It yields the protein CASSLAPGGRDEQFF.

This clonotype has just a few counts. As DNA, the CDR3 is TGTGCCAGCAGTTACGGCGTACCGAGCTCCTACAATGAGCAGTTCTTC. Its protein is CASSYGVPSSYNEQFF. The chain uses TRBV27 and TRBJ2-1; D is unresolved. The CDR3 is 16 amino acids. CDR1 and CDR2 from the germline V gene are MNHEY and SMNVEV (reference sequence). V lost 4 bases and J lost 0, with 13 bases in between.